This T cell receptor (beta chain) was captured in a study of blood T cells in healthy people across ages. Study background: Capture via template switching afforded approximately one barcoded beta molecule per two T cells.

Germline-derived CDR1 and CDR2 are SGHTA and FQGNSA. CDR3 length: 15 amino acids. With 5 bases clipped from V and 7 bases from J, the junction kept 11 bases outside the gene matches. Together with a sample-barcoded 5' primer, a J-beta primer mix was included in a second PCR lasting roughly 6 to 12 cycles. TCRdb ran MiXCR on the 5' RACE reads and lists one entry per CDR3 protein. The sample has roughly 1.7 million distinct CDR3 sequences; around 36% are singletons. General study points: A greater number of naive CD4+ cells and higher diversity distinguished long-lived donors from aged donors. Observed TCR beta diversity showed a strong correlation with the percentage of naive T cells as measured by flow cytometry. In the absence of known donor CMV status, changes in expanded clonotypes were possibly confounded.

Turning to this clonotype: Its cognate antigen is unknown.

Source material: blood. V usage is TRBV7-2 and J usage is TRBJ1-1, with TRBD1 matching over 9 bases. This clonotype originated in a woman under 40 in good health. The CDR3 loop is CASSAWTGAPSEAFF. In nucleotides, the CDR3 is TGTGCCAGCAGCGCATGGACAGGGGCGCCGAGTGAAGCTTTCTTT.